The present T cell receptor (beta chain) was sequenced within a study of cytomegalovirus exposure and HLA in healthy donors. Study-level results: Immune exposure information available was restricted to CMV serostatus. In a later analysis, V- and J-gene trimming of beta chains associated with a DCLRE1C missense variant, replicated independently.

Both 60 Vbeta primers and 13 Jbeta primers went into the PCR. Produced via immunoSEQ multiplex PCR; TCRdb's table is partial and in-frame only. Here the sample spans fewer than 150,000 clones, approximately 79% being singletons. Donors sampled were nominally healthy, though unrecorded immune exposures were likely. Comment on this clone: Its antigen is unidentified.

This receptor was identified in a man aged 35-49 years in good health and CMV-seropositive. The material sequenced was PBMCs.

DNA of the CDR3: TGTGCCACCTTCGGGGTTTATAGCAATCAGCCCCAGCATTTT. It is translated as CATFGVYSNQPQHF. The genes are TRBV6-6 and TRBJ1-5; D is ambiguous. CDR3 length: 14 amino acids. Trimming pared 10 bases from V and 0 bases from J, leaving 13 bases between. Germline loops: CDR1 MNHNY, CDR2 SVGAGI (reference sequence).